A single TCR beta chain is shown here with its context. Its antigen is unknown. The sample originates from a study of cytomegalovirus exposure and HLA in healthy donors. Study results and caveats: Researchers catalogued approximately 170 TCR beta chains as cytomegalovirus-associated. Cytomegalovirus status was reportedly diagnosed by the classifier with high sensitivity and specificity. In vitro work confirmed that a few CMV-associated chains recognize CMV antigens.

Trimming cost V 6 bases and J 5 bases, with 14 bases left between them. The CDR3 totals 13 residues. Germline CDR1 and CDR2: PRHDT and FYEKMQ (reference sequence). Sequencing used immunoSEQ multiplex PCR; TCRdb keeps in-frame clones, though not all of them. The data show 55,000 to 80,000 clones, approximately 94% seen once. The V gene is TRBV13, the J gene TRBJ2-7; perhaps TRBD2 as D (5 bases). Sequenced input: PBMCs. This receptor was obtained from a man aged 18 to 30 in good health and CMV-seropositive. CDR3 sequence (DNA): TGTGCCAGCAGGTCCGAGCGGAGGAACGAGCAGTACTTC. Encoded protein: CASRSERRNEQYF.